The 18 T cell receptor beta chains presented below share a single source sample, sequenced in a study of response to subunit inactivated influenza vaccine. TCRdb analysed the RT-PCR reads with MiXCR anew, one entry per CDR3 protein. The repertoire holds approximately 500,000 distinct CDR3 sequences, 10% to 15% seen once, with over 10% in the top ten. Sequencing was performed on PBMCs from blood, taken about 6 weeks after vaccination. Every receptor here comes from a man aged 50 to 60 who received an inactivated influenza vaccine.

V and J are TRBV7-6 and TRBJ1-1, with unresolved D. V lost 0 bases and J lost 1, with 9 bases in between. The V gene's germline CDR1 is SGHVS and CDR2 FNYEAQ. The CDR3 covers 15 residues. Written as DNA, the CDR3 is TGTGCCAGCAGCTTAGCGTTGGGCAGGAACACTGAAGCTTTCTTT. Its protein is CASSLALGRNTEAFF.

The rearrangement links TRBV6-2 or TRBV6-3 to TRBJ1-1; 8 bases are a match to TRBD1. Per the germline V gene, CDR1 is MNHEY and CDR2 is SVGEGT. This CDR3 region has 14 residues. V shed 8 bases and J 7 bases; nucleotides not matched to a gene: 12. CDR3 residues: CASLGGRGQVEAFF. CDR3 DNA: TGTGCCAGCCTAGGCGGCAGGGGGCAGGTTGAAGCTTTCTTT.

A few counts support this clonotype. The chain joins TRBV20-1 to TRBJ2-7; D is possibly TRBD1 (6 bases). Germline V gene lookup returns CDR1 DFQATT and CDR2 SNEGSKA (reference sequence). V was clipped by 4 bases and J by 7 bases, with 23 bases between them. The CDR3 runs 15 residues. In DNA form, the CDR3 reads TGCAGTGCTACTACTCTACAGGGCCTTGAGTTGGAGCAGTACTTC. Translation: CSATTLQGLELEQYF.

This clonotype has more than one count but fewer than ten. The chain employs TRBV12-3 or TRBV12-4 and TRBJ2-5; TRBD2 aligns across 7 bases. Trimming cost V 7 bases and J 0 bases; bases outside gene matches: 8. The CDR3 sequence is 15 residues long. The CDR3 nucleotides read TGTGCCAGCATTCCGGGCGGGACTAACCAAGAGACCCAGTACTTC. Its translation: CASIPGGTNQETQYF.

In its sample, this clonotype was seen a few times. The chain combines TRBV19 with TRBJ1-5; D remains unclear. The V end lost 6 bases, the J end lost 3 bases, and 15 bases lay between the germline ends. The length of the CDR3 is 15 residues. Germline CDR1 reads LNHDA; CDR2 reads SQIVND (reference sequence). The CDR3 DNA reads TGTGCCAGTAGCGAAAGGATGGGCTTCAATCAGCCCCAGCATTTT. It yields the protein CASSERMGFNQPQHF. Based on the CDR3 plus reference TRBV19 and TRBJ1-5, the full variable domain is DGGITQSPKYLFRKEGQNVTLSCEQNLNHDAMYWYRQDPGQGLRLIYYSQIVNDFQKGDIAEGYSVSREKKESFPLTVTSAQKNPTAFYLCASSERMGFNQPQHFGDGTRLSIL.

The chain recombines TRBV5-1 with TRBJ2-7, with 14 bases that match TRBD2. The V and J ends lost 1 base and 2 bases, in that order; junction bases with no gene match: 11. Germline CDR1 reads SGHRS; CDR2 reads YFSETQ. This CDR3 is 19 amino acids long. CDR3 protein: CASSLRRTSGRIGAYEQYF. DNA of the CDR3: TGCGCCAGCAGCTTGCGTAGGACTAGCGGGAGGATCGGGGCCTACGAGCAGTACTTC.

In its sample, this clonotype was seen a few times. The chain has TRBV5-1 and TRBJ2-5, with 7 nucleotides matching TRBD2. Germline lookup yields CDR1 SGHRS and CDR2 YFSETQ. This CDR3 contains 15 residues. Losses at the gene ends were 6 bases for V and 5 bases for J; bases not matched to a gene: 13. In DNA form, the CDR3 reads TGCGCCAGCAAACTCCAAGCGGGATTTTCGGAGACCCAGTACTTC. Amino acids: CASKLQAGFSETQYF.

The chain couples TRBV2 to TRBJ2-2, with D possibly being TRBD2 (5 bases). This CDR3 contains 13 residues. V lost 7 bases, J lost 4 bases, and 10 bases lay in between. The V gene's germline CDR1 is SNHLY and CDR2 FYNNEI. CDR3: CASKGEFTGELFF. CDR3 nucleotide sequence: TGTGCCAGCAAGGGAGAGTTCACCGGGGAGCTGTTTTTT.

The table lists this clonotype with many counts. CDR3 residues: CSVTGTSGASTDTQYF. CDR3 nucleotides: TGCAGCGTTACCGGGACTAGCGGGGCGAGCACAGATACGCAGTATTTT. The chain links TRBV29-1 to TRBJ2-3; TRBD2 matches 13 bases. This CDR3 contains 16 residues. In germline, CDR1 is SQVTM, CDR2 ANQGSEA. The trim removed 5 bases at V and 0 bases at J, leaving 5 bases unmatched.

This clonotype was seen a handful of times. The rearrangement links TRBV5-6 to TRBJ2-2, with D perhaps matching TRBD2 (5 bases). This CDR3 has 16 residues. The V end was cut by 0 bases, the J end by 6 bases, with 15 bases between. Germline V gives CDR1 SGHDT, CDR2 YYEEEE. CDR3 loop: CASSLAVEGSAGELFF. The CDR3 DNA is TGTGCCAGCAGCTTGGCGGTTGAGGGTTCCGCCGGGGAGCTGTTTTTT.

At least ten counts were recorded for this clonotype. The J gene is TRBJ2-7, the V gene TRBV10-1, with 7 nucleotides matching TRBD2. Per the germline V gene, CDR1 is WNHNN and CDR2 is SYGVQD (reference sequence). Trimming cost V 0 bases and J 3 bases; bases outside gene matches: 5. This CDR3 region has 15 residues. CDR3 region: CASSESAGRDYEQYF. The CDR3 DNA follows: TGCGCCAGCAGTGAGTCCGCGGGGAGGGACTACGAGCAGTACTTC.

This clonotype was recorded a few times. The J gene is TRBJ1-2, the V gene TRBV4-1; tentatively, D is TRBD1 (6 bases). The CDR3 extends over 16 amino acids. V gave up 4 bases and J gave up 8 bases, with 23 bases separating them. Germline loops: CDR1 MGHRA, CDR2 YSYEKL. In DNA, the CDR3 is TGCGCCAGCAGCCTTATCGGAGGCAGGGGTATTATAGGCTACACCTTC. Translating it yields CASSLIGGRGIIGYTF.

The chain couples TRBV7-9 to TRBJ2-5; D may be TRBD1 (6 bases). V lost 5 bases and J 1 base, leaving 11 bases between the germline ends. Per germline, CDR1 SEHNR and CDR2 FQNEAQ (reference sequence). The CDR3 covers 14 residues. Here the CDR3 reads CASSHGQSQETQYF. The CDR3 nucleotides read TGTGCCAGCAGCCACGGACAGTCCCAAGAGACCCAGTACTTC.

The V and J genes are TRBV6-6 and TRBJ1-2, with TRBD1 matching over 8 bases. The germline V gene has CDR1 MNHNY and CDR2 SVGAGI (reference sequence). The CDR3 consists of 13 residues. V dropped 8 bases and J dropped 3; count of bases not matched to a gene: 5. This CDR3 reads CASRETGDYGYTF. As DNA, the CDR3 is TGTGCCAGCCGCGAGACAGGGGACTATGGCTACACCTTC.

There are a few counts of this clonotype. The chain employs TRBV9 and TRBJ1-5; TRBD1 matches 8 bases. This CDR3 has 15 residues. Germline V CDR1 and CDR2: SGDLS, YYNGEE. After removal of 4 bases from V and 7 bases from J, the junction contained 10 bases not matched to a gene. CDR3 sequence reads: CASSPDGQGRQPQHF. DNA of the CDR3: TGTGCCAGCAGCCCGGACGGACAGGGCAGACAGCCCCAGCATTTT.

For the CDR3, the DNA is TGTGCCAGCAGCTTAGTCACAGCGGGGGGGCCCCAGTACTTC. Encoded protein: CASSLVTAGGPQYF. This chain links TRBV7-2 with TRBJ2-5; 10 positions match TRBD2. The CDR3 spans 14 residues. The V gene's germline CDR1 is SGHTA and CDR2 FQGNSA. J gave up 9 bases and V 1 base, and 5 bases lay outside the gene matches.

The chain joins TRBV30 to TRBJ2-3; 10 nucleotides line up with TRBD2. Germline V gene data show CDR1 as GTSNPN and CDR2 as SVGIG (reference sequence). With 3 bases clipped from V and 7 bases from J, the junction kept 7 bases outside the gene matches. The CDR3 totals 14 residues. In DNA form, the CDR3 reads TGTGCCTGGAGGACAGCGGGGGGGCCTAATACGCAGTATTTT. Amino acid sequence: CAWRTAGGPNTQYF.

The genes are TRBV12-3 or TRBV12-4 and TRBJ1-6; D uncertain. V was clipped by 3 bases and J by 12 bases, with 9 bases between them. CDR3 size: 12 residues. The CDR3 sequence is CASSFYRKPLHF. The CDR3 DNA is TGTGCCAGCAGTTTTTACCGTAAACCCCTCCACTTT.